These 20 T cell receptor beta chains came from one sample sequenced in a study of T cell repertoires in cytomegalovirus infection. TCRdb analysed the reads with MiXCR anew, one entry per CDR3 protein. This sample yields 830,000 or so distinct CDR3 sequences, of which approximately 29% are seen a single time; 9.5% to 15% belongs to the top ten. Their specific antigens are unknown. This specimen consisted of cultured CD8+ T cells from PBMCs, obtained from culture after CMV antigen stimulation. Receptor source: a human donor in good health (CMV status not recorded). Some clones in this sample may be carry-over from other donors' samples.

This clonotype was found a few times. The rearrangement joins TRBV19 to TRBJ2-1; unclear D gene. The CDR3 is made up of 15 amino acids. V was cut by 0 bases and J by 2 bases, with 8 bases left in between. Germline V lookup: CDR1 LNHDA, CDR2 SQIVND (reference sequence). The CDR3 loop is CASSIDASAYNEQFF. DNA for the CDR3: TGTGCCAGTAGTATAGACGCCAGCGCCTACAATGAGCAGTTCTTC. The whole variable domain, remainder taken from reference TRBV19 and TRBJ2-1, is DGGITQSPKYLFRKEGQNVTLSCEQNLNHDAMYWYRQDPGQGLRLIYYSQIVNDFQKGDIAEGYSVSREKKESFPLTVTSAQKNPTAFYLCASSIDASAYNEQFFGPGTRLTVL.

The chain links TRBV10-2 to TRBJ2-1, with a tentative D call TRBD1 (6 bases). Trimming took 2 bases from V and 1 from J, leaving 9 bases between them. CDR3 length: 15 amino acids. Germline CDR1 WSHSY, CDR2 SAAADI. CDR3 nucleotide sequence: TGCGCCAGCAGTGAGCCAGGGGAGTCCTACAATGAGCAGTTCTTC. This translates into CASSEPGESYNEQFF.

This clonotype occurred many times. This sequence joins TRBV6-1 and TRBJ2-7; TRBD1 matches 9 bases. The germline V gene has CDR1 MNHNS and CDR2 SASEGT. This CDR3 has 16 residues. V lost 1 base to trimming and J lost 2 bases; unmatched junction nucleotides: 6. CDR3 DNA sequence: TGTGCCAGCAGTGAAGGGGTCGGGACAGGGACCTACGAGCAGTACGTC. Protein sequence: CASSEGVGTGTYEQYV.

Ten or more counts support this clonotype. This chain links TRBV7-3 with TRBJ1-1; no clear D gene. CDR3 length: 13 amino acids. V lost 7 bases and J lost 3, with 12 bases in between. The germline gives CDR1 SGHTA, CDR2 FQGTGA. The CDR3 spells CASNIAGDTEAFF. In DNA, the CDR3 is TGTGCCAGCAACATAGCGGGAGACACTGAAGCTTTCTTT. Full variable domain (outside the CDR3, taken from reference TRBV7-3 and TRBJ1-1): GAGVSQTPSNKVTEKGKYVELRCDPISGHTALYWYRQSLGQGPEFLIYFQGTGAADDSGLPNDRFFAVRPEGSVSTLKIQRTERGDSAVYLCASNIAGDTEAFFGQGTRLTVV.

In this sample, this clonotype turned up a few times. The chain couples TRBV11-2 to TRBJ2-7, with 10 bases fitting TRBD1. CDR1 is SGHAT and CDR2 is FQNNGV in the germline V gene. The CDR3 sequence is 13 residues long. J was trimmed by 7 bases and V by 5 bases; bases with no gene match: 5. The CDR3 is CASSADRGLEQYF. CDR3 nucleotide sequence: TGTGCCAGCAGCGCCGACAGGGGGCTGGAGCAGTACTTC.

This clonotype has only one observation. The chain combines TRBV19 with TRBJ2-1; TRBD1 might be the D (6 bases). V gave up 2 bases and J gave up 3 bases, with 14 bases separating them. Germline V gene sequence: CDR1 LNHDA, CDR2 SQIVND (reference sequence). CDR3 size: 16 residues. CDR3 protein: CASSILGGTDYNEQFF. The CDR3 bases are TGTGCCAGTAGTATACTAGGGGGAACGGACTACAATGAGCAGTTCTTC.

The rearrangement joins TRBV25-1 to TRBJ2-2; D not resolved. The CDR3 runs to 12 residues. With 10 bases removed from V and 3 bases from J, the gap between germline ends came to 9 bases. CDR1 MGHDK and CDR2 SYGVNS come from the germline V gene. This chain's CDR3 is CATIRDTGELFF. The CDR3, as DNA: TGTGCCACCATTCGAGACACCGGGGAGCTGTTTTTT.

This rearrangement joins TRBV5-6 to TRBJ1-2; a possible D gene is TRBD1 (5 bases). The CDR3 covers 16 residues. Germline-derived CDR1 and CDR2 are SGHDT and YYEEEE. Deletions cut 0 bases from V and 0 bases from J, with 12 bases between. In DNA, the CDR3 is TGTGCCAGCAGCTTGGTAGGGACCGATCCTAACTATGGCTACACCTTC. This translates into CASSLVGTDPNYGYTF. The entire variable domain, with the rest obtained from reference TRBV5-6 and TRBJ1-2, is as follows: DAGVTQSPTHLIKTRGQQVTLRCSPKSGHDTVSWYQQALGQGPQFIFQYYEEEERQRGNFPDRFSGHQFPNYSSELNVNALLLGDSALYLCASSLVGTDPNYGYTFGSGTRLTVV.

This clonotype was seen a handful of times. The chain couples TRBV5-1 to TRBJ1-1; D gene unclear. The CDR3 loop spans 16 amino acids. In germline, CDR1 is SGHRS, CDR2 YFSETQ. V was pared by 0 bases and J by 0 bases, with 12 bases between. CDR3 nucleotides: TGCGCCAGCAGCTTGGGCCGAACGGCTTTGAACACTGAAGCTTTCTTT. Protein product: CASSLGRTALNTEAFF.

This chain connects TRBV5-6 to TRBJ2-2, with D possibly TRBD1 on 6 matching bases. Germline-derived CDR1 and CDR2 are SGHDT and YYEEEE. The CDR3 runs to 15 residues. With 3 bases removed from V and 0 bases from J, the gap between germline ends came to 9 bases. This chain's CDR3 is CASSWDTTNTGELFF. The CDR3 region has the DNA TGTGCCAGCAGCTGGGACACCACGAACACCGGGGAGCTGTTTTTT.

This CDR3 is CASSQDPAGGHGELFF. The CDR3 region has the DNA TGCGCCAGCAGCCAGGATCCCGCAGGGGGCCACGGGGAGCTGTTTTTT. The rearrangement links TRBV4-3 to TRBJ2-2, with 8 bases that match TRBD1. Germline V gene lookup returns CDR1 LGHNA and CDR2 YSLEER. V shed 3 bases, J shed 7 bases, and the junction held 10 bases outside the gene matches. This CDR3 spans 16 amino acids.

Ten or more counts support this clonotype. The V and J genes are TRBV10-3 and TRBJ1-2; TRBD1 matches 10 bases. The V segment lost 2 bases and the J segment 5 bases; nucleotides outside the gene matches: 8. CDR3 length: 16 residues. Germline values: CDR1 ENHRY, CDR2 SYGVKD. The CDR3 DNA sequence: TGTGCCATCAGTGAGCCCCGGGACAGGGGATCTTATGGCTACACCTTC. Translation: CAISEPRDRGSYGYTF.

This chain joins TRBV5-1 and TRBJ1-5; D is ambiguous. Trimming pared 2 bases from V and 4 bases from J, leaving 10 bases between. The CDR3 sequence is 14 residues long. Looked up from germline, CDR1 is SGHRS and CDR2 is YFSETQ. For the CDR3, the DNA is TGCGCCAGCAGCTTCGACACACGAAATCAGCCCCAGCATTTT. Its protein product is CASSFDTRNQPQHF.

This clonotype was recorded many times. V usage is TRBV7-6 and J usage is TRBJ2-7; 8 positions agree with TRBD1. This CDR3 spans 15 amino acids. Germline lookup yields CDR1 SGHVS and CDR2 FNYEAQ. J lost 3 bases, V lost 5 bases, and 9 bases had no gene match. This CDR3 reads CASSESGGAIYEQYF. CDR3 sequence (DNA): TGTGCCAGCAGCGAATCAGGGGGCGCGATCTACGAGCAGTACTTC.

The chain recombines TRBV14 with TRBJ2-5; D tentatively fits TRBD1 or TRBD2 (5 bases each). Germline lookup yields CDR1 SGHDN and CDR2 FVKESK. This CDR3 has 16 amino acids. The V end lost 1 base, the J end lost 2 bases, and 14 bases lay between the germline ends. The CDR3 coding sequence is TGTGCCAGCAGCCAAGGGATCGTGAGGGGTCAAGAGACCCAGTACTTC. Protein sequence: CASSQGIVRGQETQYF. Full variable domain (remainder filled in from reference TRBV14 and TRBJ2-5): EAGVTQFPSHSVIEKGQTVTLRCDPISGHDNLYWYRRVMGKEIKFLLHFVKESKQDESGMPNNRFLAERTGGTYSTLKVQPAELEDSGVYFCASSQGIVRGQETQYFGPGTRLLVL.

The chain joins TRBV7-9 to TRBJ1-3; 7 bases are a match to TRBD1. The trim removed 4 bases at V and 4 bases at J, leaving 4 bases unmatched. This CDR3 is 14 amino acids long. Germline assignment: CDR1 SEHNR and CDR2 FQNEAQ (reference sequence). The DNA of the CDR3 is TGTGCCAGCAGCTCGCTACAGGGGGGAAACACCATATATTTT. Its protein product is CASSSLQGGNTIYF.

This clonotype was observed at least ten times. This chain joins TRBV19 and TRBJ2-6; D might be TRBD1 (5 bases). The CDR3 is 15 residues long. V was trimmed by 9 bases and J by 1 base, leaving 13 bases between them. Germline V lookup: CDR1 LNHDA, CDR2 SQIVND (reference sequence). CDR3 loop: CASSITGSGANVLTF. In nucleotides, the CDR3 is TGTGCCAGCAGCATTACAGGTTCTGGGGCCAACGTCCTGACTTTC.

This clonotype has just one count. CDR3 in DNA: TGCAGTGCTAGTGGCTACTTACAGGGGAATTTGCAGCCCCAGCATTTT. Translation: CSASGYLQGNLQPQHF. The chain uses TRBV20-1 and TRBJ1-5, with TRBD1 matching 7 bases. The V gene end was trimmed by 3 bases and the J gene end by 7 bases; junction bases not matched to a gene: 15. CDR1 and CDR2 from the germline V gene are DFQATT and SNEGSKA (reference sequence). The CDR3 runs 16 residues.

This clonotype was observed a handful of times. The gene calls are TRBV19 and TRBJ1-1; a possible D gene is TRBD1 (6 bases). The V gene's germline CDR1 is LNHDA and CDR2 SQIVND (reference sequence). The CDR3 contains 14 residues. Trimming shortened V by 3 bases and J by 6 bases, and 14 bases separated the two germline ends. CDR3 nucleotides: TGTGCCAGTAGTATCATAGTGGGGGGCTCTGAAGCTTTCTTT. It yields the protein CASSIIVGGSEAFF.

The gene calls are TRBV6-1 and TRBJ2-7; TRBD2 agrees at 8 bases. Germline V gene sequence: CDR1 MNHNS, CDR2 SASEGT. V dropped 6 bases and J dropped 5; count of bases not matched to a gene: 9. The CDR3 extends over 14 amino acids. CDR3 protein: CASSVAGFGNEQYF. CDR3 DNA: TGTGCCAGCAGCGTAGCGGGGTTCGGTAACGAGCAGTACTTC.